This T cell receptor beta chain is drawn from a study of blood T cells in healthy people across ages (dated by TCRdb to the mid-2010s). For context, the study as a whole: In model experiments, roughly one uniquely barcoded TCR beta cDNA molecule per two T cells was captured by template switching. Using deep sequencing normalized with unique cDNA molecular identifiers, the study measured how TCR beta repertoire diversity changes with age. The donors were divided into four age groups: young (average about 15 years), middle-aged (approximately 41), aged (about 61) and long-lived (nearly 85). Donors of different ages were randomly distributed across sequencing lanes to avoid experimental bias. Two additional independent replicas of 1 million unique cDNA reads from the same blood draw were analyzed for two donors (one aged 18 to 30 and one aged 80 or older). The paper as a whole reports these results and caveats: As age increased, observed TCR beta diversity per million T cells dropped in a roughly linear way, and a significant reduction was already evident by age 40. Observed TCR beta diversity correlated strongly with the percentage of naive T cells measured by flow cytometry. Donor CMV infection status was unknown, potentially confounding age-related changes in expanded clonotypes. Conclusive comparison of naive and antigen-experienced compartments was prevented by the profiling of bulk unsorted PBMCs. Estimates of total diversity from one million sequenced T cells were regarded as lower bounds and underestimates. Compared with the aged group, more naive CD4+ T cells, fewer expanded clones and increased TCR diversity were shown by the long-lived group, suggesting age selection.

This clonotype was counted ten times or more. Its antigen remains unidentified. No much larger clonotype is one base removed from it; base qualities were not supplied. Receptor amplification or capture employed 5' RACE. Sequencing was carried out with an Illumina HiSeq 2500. A second PCR of roughly 7 to 11 cycles was run with a J-beta primer mix and a sample-barcoded 5' primer. Each TCR beta cDNA molecule received a unique molecular identifier from a template-switch 5' adaptor carrying 12 random nucleotides. Each sample yielded at least 2.5 million CDR3-containing paired-end reads. First-strand cDNA synthesis was performed from all RNA using the Mint cDNA synthesis kit, with priming by a TRBC-specific oligonucleotide. All cDNA was treated with uracil-DNA glycosylase and then went through a first 18-cycle PCR with the universal primers M1SS and BC2_uni_R. As for how the authors treated the data: For normalization, 1 million high-quality reads were randomly selected from each sample, with every read carrying a distinct molecular identifier. Reads with shared molecular identifiers were discarded instead of being binned into consensus sequences. MiTCR, set to a Q25 quality threshold and the strictest error-elimination algorithm, was used for CDR3 identification, clonotype clustering and error correction. Lower-bound total TCR beta diversity was estimated with a nonparametric unseen species model using Euler transformation. TCRdb handled the public reads itself, with Q25 trimming in fastp and clone calling in MiXCR, and kept productive beta chains. Records with the same CDR3 protein are collapsed into one entry carrying the most frequent genes and DNA. These V and J calls rely on TCRdb rather than the paper's analysis. The sample table shows more than 800,000 distinct CDR3 sequences, and around 28% are seen once. The leading ten clones occupy 17% of the sample.

Systemically healthy Caucasian individuals from Russia, approximately 39 in total and aged about 6 to 95 years, were included as donors. Each donor gave 9 to 10 milliliters of peripheral blood, collected into EDTA-treated Vacutainer tubes. Ficoll-Paque density-gradient centrifugation was used to isolate PBMCs, with at least 7 million per sample. Trizol reagent was used to extract total RNA from the PBMCs, yielding at least 6 micrograms per sample. For every donor, an aliquot of PBMCs went through flow cytometry to measure the percentages of naive CD45RAhigh/CD27high T cells. The sample consisted of blood. The receptor's source is a woman older than 75 in good health.

The nucleotide sequence reads as follows: TGCAGTGCTAGCACGGCCAGCTCTGGGGCCAACGTCCTGACTTTC. Translation gives CSASTASSGANVLTF. The V and J segments used are TRBV20-1 and TRBJ2-6, with the D gene not confidently named. The CDR3 contains 15 residues, cysteine and phenylalanine counted. The CDR3 DNA has 45 bases and is translated from base 1. For CDR1 and CDR2, the germline V gene (reference sequence) lists DFQATT and SNEGSKA. V loses 3 bases of germline sequence and J loses 0 bases, and the interval between the two ends is 9 bases.